Reported below is one T cell receptor (beta chain). Its antigen is still unknown. Here immunoSEQ multiplex PCR was the method, and the copy in TCRdb shows in-frame clones only, minus some. The repertoire holds a few hundred thousand clones, with around four fifths as singletons. The data were taken from a study of cytomegalovirus exposure and HLA in healthy donors. Findings and caveats of the study: Specific recognition of CMV antigens was confirmed in vitro for a few chains (all CMV-associated). Diagnosis of cytomegalovirus status made by the classifier reportedly showed high specificity and sensitivity.

Germline CDR1 and CDR2: SGHNT and YENEEA. This CDR3 contains 14 residues. Trimming removed 1 base from V and 7 bases from J, with 13 bases in between. The TCR sequence derives from a woman in her twenties or thirties in good health and CMV-seropositive. The sequencing sample was made of PBMCs. The gene calls are TRBV11-3 and TRBJ2-5; D ambiguous. The CDR3 is CASSLVAASWTQYF. The CDR3 region has the DNA TGTGCCAGCAGCTTAGTGGCGGCATCGTGGACCCAGTACTTC.